Presented here are 10 T cell receptor beta chains from one specimen sequenced in a study of cytomegalovirus exposure and HLA in healthy donors. PCR used 60 Vbeta primers and 13 Jbeta primers. Using immunoSEQ multiplex PCR, the repertoire was profiled, and TCRdb retains in-frame clones only, with some absent. The top ten hold approximately 3.9% of the sample, which has under 200,000 clones, 81% seen once. The sample was PBMCs. All receptors derive from a man aged 45-60 years in good health and CMV-seronegative.

The chain combines TRBV27 with TRBJ1-2; TRBD1 aligns across 8 bases. The germline gives CDR1 MNHEY, CDR2 SMNVEV (reference sequence). V gave up 5 bases and J gave up 4 bases; unmatched junction bases: 6. This CDR3 is 14 amino acids long. DNA of the CDR3: TGTGCCAGCAGTGGATCCGGGACAGGCTATGGCTACACCTTC. This translates into CASSGSGTGYGYTF.

The chain is built from TRBV4-3 and TRBJ2-3; D ambiguous. Germline-derived CDR1 and CDR2 are LGHNA and YSLEER. This CDR3 comprises 14 residues. Trimming pared 1 base from V and 1 base from J, leaving 6 bases between. Here the CDR3 reads CASSQGSGTDTQYF. The DNA for the CDR3 is TGCGCCAGCAGCCAAGGGTCGGGCACAGATACGCAGTATTTT.

The V gene is TRBV19, the J gene TRBJ2-5, with 8 bases identical to TRBD1. The V gene end was trimmed by 1 base and the J gene end by 5 bases; junction bases not matched to a gene: 6. The CDR3 is made up of 15 amino acids. The V gene's germline CDR1 is LNHDA and CDR2 SQIVND (reference sequence). CDR3 sequence (DNA): TGTGCCAGTAGTATAGCGAGACAGGGGTCGGAGACCCAGTACTTC. Residues: CASSIARQGSETQYF.

The chain has TRBV18 and TRBJ2-7; 9 bases are shared with TRBD2. Trimming cost V 2 bases and J 7 bases; bases outside gene matches: 12. The CDR3 consists of 16 residues. CDR1 is KGHSH and CDR2 is LQKENI in the germline V gene. The CDR3 reads CASSPAPSSGGGEQYF. CDR3 DNA: TGTGCCAGCTCACCAGCCCCGAGTAGCGGGGGAGGAGAGCAGTACTTC.

The rearrangement joins TRBV12-2 to TRBJ2-7; TRBD1, the table's D call, lacks a check against the DNA. TRBV12-2 is noted as a pseudogene. CDR3 length: 13 residues. This CDR3 reads CARRQDPFYEQYF. The CDR3, as DNA: TGTGCAAGGAGACAGGACCCATTCTACGAGCAGTACTTC.

The V gene is TRBV6-5, the J gene TRBJ2-7; D might be TRBD1 (5 bases). Trimming left V 2 bases short and J 9 bases short, with 11 bases between. The CDR3 sequence is 12 residues long. Germline V CDR1 and CDR2: MNHEY, SVGAGI. The CDR3: CASSYTGQGQYF. The CDR3 coding sequence is TGTGCCAGCAGTTACACCGGCCAGGGGCAGTACTTC.

The J gene is TRBJ2-2, the V gene TRBV18; TRBD2 is a possible D gene (5 bases). V lost 0 bases and J 7 bases, leaving 15 bases between the germline ends. This CDR3 has 16 residues. CDR1 is KGHSH and CDR2 is LQKENI in the germline V gene. The CDR3 nucleotides are TGTGCCAGCTCACCACCCCCTCACAGAAGCGGCGGGGAGCTGTTTTTT. Its protein is CASSPPPHRSGGELFF.

The chain couples TRBV18 to TRBJ1-2; the D gene is possibly TRBD1 (6 bases). Looked up from germline, CDR1 is KGHSH and CDR2 is LQKENI. This CDR3 region has 15 residues. With 4 bases removed from V and 5 bases from J, the gap between germline ends came to 17 bases. CDR3 sequence reads: CASSLIQGTTYGYTF. For the CDR3, the DNA is TGTGCCAGCTCACTCATTCAAGGGACAACATATGGCTACACCTTC.

The chain employs TRBV18 and TRBJ1-5, with TRBD1 as a possible D gene (6 bases). The CDR3 spans 15 residues. Trimming removed 2 bases at V and 3 bases at J, with 11 bases between. Germline V CDR1 and CDR2: KGHSH, LQKENI. The CDR3 spells CASSPIQGTNQPQHF. CDR3 in DNA: TGTGCCAGCTCACCAATACAGGGAACCAATCAGCCCCAGCATTTT.

In this sample, this clone turned up once. The rearrangement uses TRBV19 and TRBJ2-7; perhaps TRBD1 as D (6 bases). From germline, CDR1 is LNHDA and CDR2 SQIVND (reference sequence). The CDR3 length is 14 residues. The V gene lost 1 base and the J gene lost 1 base, with 8 bases spanning the gap. CDR3 protein: CASSIVQGSYEQYF. Here the CDR3 DNA reads TGTGCCAGTAGTATAGTTCAGGGGTCCTACGAGCAGTACTTC.